Listed below are T cell receptor beta chains from one sample, sequenced in a study of blood T cells in healthy people across ages. TCRdb called the 5' RACE reads again in MiXCR, with one record for every CDR3 protein. The sample contains 1,500,000 or so distinct CDR3 sequences, roughly 64% of which appear only once. Sequencing input: blood. Receptors originate from a man aged 18 to 30 in good health. Both conserved end residues are part of each CDR3. The D gene is left open where the match is weak. Expanded clones get a size class; other rows say once, few or many, or leave the size out.

TRBV27	once	TRBD1	CASKTGVRWDTQYF
TRBV25-1	once	-	CASSTTTSYGYTF
TRBV12-3/TRBV12-4	-	-	CASSPAPGEQFF
TRBV7-9	few	-	CASSLLPDTQYF
TRBV7-2	-	TRBD2	CASSSFGGGIQETQYF
TRBV6-2/TRBV6-3	-	-	CASSYLRHEQFF
TRBV20-1	-	-	CSARVGGQPNTEAFF
TRBV18	-	TRBD1	CASSAGTGKNIQYF
TRBV5-1	few	-	CASYGQNDYGYTF
TRBV27	-	TRBD2	CASSLYGLAGGLGLETQYF
TRBV20-1	-	-	CSARSGVLNTEAFF
TRBV4-1	few	-	CASSQDTGGESYEQYF
TRBV2	-	-	CAARGPYNSPLHF
TRBV27	-	TRBD2	CASRTTSASYEQYF
TRBV4-3	few	-	CASSQDRGWRGGGYGYTF
TRBV12-3/TRBV12-4	-	-	CASSLDREDTEAFF
TRBV7-6	-	-	CASSLVRSEGKAYNEQFF
TRBV12-3/TRBV12-4	-	-	CASSSVVGGEAGYTF
TRBV27	-	-	CASRTGSYYGYTF
TRBV29-1	few	-	CSVVSSDGYTF
TRBV16	-	-	CASSQSPRVVNSPLHF
TRBV6-6	-	-	CASTAGHYNEKFF
TRBV4-3	-	-	CASDYEPRNYEQYF
TRBV20-1	once	TRBD2	CSARALAGVDVNEQFF
TRBV18	-	TRBD2	CTSSPGGLAADTQYF
TRBV7-2	-	-	CASSLESLWGSEAFF
TRBV11-2	few	-	CASSSIGVKLFF
TRBV2	few	-	CASSMWAGETQYF
TRBV7-2	once	TRBD2	CASSPPPTSGGAYEQYF
TRBV21-1	-	-	CTSSGATHNEQFF
TRBV15	-	-	CATSSPSSYNEQFF
TRBV7-2	-	-	CASSLRGGTLTEAFF
TRBV28	-	-	CASRPIKYRQEQYF
TRBV6-5	few	TRBD1	CASSSLPGGHYEQYF
TRBV2	once	-	CASLPFTGTSTDTQYF
TRBV13	-	-	CASSLGLPTAKNIQYF
TRBV5-1	once	-	CASKMGDSPLHF
TRBV9	-	TRBD1	CASVPGTGRGGELFF
TRBV20-1	-	-	CSARSKRGAGLPLYF
TRBV7-9	-	-	CATQNGVYNEQFF
TRBV15	-	-	CATSREESTRGGYTDTQYF
TRBV12-3/TRBV12-4	-	-	CASRVGQNTGELFF